This T cell receptor beta chain was obtained from a study of Ad26.COV2.S vaccination and SARS-CoV-2 variants (dated by TCRdb to the early 2020s). Background for the entire study: Donors in the vaccine arm were drawn from COV1001, a phase I-IIa trial of Ad26.COV2.S in healthy adults that was multicentre, randomized, double-blind and placebo-controlled. Dosing of Ad26.COV2.S was intramuscular, at either 5x10^10 or 1x10^11 viral particles, delivered as one shot or as two shots spaced 56 days apart. The TCR-sequenced set comprised about 30 samples: 19 Ad26.COV2.S vaccine recipients, 5 placebo recipients and 8 SARS-CoV-2 convalescent individuals. TCRbeta repertoire sequencing served as the tool for gauging how specific and how broad the SARS-CoV-2-reactive T cell receptors were following Ad26.COV2.S vaccination. Trial participants were randomized into five groups of five, in which low-dose or high-dose Ad26.COV2.S was given once or twice, or placebo was given on both occasions. Investigators did not know the trial group allocation while performing experiments and assessing outcomes.

Paper-wide results and their limitations: The study was not powered for comparison of responses between vaccine doses or regimens. According to the authors, total T cell responses may have been underestimated by the TCR breadth and depth analyses. Substantial breadth of spike-specific CD8+ and CD4+ T cell responses was reported after vaccination. Comparable non-spike TCR breadth was observed between vaccine and placebo recipients, consistent with only spike being contained in the vaccine. Spike-specific TCR breadth was higher in Ad26.COV2.S recipients than in placebo recipients (P = 0.0014).

The immunoSEQ Assay was used to sequence TCRbeta CDR3 regions. After extraction, genomic DNA underwent amplification by bias-controlled multiplex PCR, followed by high-throughput sequencing. The paper's data handling went like this. Collapsing and filtering of sequences were performed to quantify the absolute abundance of each unique TCRbeta CDR3 region. T cell fraction was estimated by normalizing TCRbeta template counts to usable DNA, which was measured by amplifying reference genes present in all nucleated cells. Repertoire TCRs were annotated as SARS-CoV-2-specific by exact matching of V gene, CDR3 amino acid sequence and J gene to a known reactive TCR set. The reference SARS-CoV-2 TCR set was derived from MIRA and filtered for enrichment in COVID-19-positive ImmuneCODE repertoires, a step that removed public or cross-reactive TCRs. Using the MIRA antigens, annotated TCRs were further analysed by specific ORF or by position within an ORF. Breadth was defined as the number of annotated unique rearrangements divided by the total number of unique productive rearrangements, and depth was defined as the summed frequency of the annotated unique rearrangements. Two-sided Wilcoxon rank-sum tests were used to compare TCR breadth between groups. In TCRdb, the immuneACCESS table is reduced to in-frame sequences with V and J assigned. These tables do not hold every clone; where another copy was compared, an unresolved V gene accounts for under half, and the others remain unexplained. V and J calls and clone size are given by that table; D and trimming were obtained from the DNA. The table for this sample lists a few hundred thousand clones; around 82% of them were counted only once. Clones ranked in the top ten supply approximately 7% of the sample.

For this clone: The antigen it recognizes is unknown. No per-base quality is available; no much larger clone lies one base away.

The treatment or condition label, read with the paper, signifies: some 19 received Ad26.COV2.S at low or high dose, single or two shots; roughly five received placebo; per-sample allocation not given. Repertoires of vaccine and placebo recipients were sequenced from samples taken on day 63 after the first injection. In Cohort 1b, roughly 26 adults aged 18-55 years were enrolled at a single site in Boston, USA, between 29 July and 7 August 2020. Ad26.COV2.S was a replication-incompetent adenovirus type 26 vector expressing a prefusion-stabilized SARS-CoV-2 spike protein from the original Wuhan strain. The sequencing here drew on peripheral blood, taken in a trial of Ad26.COV2.S vaccine versus placebo. The source of this sequence is a person between 18 and 59 years old who received the Ad26.COV2.S COVID-19 vaccine or a placebo.

The CDR3 reads as follows: CASSTYRVPDTQYF. At the DNA level, the sequence is TGTGCCAGCAGTACCTACCGGGTTCCTGATACGCAGTATTTT. Rearrangement joined TRBV6-2 or TRBV6-3 to TRBJ2-3, with the D gene not confidently named. The CDR3 goes from the cysteine to the phenylalanine over 14 residues. Only CDR3 DNA is held: 42 bases, read in frame from base 1. Between the V and J ends, shortened by 5 bases and 6 bases respectively, the junction contains 15 bases. For CDR1 and CDR2, the germline V gene lists MNHEY and SVGEGT.